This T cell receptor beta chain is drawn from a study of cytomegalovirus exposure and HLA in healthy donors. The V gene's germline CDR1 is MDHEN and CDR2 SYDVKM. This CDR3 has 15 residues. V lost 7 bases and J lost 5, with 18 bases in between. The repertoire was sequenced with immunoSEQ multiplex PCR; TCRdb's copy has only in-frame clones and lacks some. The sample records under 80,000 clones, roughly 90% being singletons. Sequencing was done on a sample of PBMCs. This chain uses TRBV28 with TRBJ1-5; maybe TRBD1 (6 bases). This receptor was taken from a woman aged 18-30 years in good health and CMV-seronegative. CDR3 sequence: CASIPGGGAHQPQHF. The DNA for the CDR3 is TGTGCCAGCATCCCGGGGGGGGGCGCGCATCAGCCCCAGCATTTT.